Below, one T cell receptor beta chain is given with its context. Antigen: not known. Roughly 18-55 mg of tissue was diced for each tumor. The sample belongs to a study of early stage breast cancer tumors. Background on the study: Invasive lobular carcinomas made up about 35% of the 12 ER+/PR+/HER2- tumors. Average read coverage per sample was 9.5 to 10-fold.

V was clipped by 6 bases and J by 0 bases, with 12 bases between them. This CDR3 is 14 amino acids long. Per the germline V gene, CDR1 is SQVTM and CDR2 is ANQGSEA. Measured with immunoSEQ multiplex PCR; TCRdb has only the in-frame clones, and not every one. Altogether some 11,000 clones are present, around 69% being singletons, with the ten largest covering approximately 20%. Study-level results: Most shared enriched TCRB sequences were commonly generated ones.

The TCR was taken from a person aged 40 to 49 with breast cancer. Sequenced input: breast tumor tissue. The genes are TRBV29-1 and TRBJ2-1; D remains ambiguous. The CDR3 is CSVIGPDSYNEQFF. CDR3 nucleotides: TGCAGCGTCATAGGCCCGGACTCCTACAATGAGCAGTTCTTC.